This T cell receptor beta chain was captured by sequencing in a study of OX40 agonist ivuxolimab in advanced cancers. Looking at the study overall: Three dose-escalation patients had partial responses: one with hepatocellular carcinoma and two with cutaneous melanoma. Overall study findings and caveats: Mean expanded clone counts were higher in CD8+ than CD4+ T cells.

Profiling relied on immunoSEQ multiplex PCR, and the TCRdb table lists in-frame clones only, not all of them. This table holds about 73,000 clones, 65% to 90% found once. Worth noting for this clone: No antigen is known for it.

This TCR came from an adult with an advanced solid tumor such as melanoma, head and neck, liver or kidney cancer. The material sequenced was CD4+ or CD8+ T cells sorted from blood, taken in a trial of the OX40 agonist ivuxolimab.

The CDR3 here is CASTQQGEYGYTF. The DNA of the CDR3 is TGTGCCAGCACCCAACAGGGGGAATATGGCTACACCTTC. The rearrangement joins TRBV7-2 to TRBJ1-2; 8 nucleotides match TRBD1. CDR1 SGHTA and CDR2 FQGNSA come from the germline V gene. V shed 7 bases, J shed 5 bases, and the junction held 6 bases outside the gene matches. The CDR3 extends over 13 amino acids.